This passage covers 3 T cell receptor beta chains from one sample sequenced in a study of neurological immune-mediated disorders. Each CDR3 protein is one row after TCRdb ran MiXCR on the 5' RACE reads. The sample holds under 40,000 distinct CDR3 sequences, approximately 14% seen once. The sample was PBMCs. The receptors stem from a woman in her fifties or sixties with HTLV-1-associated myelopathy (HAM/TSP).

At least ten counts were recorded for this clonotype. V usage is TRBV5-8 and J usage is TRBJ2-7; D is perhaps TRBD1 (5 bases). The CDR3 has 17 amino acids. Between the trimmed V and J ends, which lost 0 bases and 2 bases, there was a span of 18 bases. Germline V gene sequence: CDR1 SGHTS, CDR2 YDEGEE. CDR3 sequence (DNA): TGTGCCAGCAGCTTGGCAGATCGGACACGGGTCGCCTACGAGCAGTACTTC. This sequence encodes CASSLADRTRVAYEQYF.

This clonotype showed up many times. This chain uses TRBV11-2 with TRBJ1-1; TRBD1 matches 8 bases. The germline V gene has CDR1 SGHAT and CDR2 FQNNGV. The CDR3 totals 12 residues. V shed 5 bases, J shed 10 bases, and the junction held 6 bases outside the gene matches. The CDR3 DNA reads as TGTGCCAGCAGCGCCTCGACAGGGGTAGCTTTCTTT. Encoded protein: CASSASTGVAFF.

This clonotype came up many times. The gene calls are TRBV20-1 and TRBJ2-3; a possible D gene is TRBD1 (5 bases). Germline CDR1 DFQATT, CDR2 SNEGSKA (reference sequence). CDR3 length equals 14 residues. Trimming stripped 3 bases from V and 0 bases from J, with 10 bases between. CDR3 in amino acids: CSASRGFSTDTQYF. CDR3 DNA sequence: TGCAGTGCTAGTAGGGGTTTTAGCACAGATACGCAGTATTTT.